This passage covers 18 T cell receptor beta chains from one sample sequenced in a study of OX40 agonist ivuxolimab in advanced cancers. The library was obtained by the immunoSEQ multiplex PCR assay. The table was pulled from immuneACCESS by TCRdb, which kept in-frame rearrangements only. Such tables lose some clones; where checked, under half of the loss comes from unresolved V genes, and the rest has no known cause. For this sample the table gives tens of thousands of clones, of which around nine tenths were detected only once. In total, the top ten clones hold less than 8% of the sample. Sequenced here: CD4+ or CD8+ T cells sorted from blood, sampled in a trial of the OX40 agonist ivuxolimab. Receptors originate from an adult with an advanced solid tumor such as melanoma, head and neck, liver or kidney cancer.

The chain links TRBV5-4 to TRBJ2-4, with TRBD1 matching over 10 bases. There are 17 residues in the CDR3. Trimming removed 1 base from V and 8 bases from J; junction bases left unmatched: 12. CDR1 and CDR2 (germline): SGHNT, YYREEE (reference sequence). CDR3 protein: CASSLRTGGGQMDIQYF. The CDR3 nucleotides read TGTGCCAGCAGCTTGCGGACAGGGGGAGGGCAAATGGACATTCAGTACTTC. Full variable domain (rest looked up from reference TRBV5-4 and TRBJ2-4): ETGVTQSPTHLIKTRGQQVTLRCSSQSGHNTVSWYQQALGQGPQFIFQYYREEENGRGNFPPRFSGLQFPNYSSELNVNALELDDSALYLCASSLRTGGGQMDIQYFGAGTRLSVL.

This chain links TRBV6-1 with TRBJ2-7; D unresolved. CDR3 length: 11 amino acids. Looked up from germline, CDR1 is MNHNS and CDR2 is SASEGT. V lost 6 bases to trimming and J lost 5 bases, with 8 bases between them. CDR3 DNA: TGTGCCAGCAGGAGCCAGAACGAGCAGTACTTC. Translation: CASRSQNEQYF.

J is TRBJ1-1 and V is TRBV11-3; no definite D call. CDR1 SGHNT and CDR2 YENEEA come from the germline V gene. The CDR3 is 13 residues long. V was shortened by 1 base and J by 2 bases, with 5 bases between the two germline ends. The CDR3: CASSLVGNTEAFF. The CDR3 bases are TGTGCCAGCAGCTTAGTCGGCAACACTGAAGCTTTCTTT.

This CDR3 is CASSTQPYEQYF. The CDR3, as DNA: TGTGCCAGCAGTACCCAGCCTTACGAGCAGTACTTC. J is TRBJ2-7 and V is TRBV28; D unresolved. Trimming removed 5 bases at V and 4 bases at J, with 9 bases between. The CDR3 is 12 amino acids. Germline CDR1 MDHEN, CDR2 SYDVKM.

This chain joins TRBV5-1 and TRBJ2-5; 11 bases agree with TRBD2. V shed 0 bases and J 5 bases; nucleotides not matched to a gene: 6. This CDR3 contains 16 residues. CDR1 is SGHRS, CDR2 YFSETQ, per germline. CDR3 sequence: CASSLAGASGRETQYF. The CDR3 DNA is TGCGCCAGCAGCTTGGCCGGAGCTAGCGGGAGGGAGACCCAGTACTTC.

The chain combines TRBV7-9 with TRBJ2-1, with 7 bases fitting TRBD2. Germline V CDR1 and CDR2: SEHNR, FQNEAQ (reference sequence). The CDR3 spans 13 residues. V dropped 2 bases and J dropped 7; count of bases not matched to a gene: 2. CDR3 bases: TGTGCCAGCAGCTTACAGGGAGGGAATGAGCAGTTCTTC. Protein: CASSLQGGNEQFF.

This chain links TRBV5-1 with TRBJ2-1, with 9 bases aligning to TRBD2. The CDR3 runs to 13 residues. CDR1 is SGHRS, CDR2 YFSETQ, per germline. The ends lost 8 bases at V and 4 bases at J; junction bases unmatched: 4. CDR3 sequence reads: CASRLAVYNEQFF. CDR3 nucleotide sequence: TGCGCCAGTAGACTAGCGGTTTACAATGAGCAGTTCTTC.

The chain joins TRBV6-6 to TRBJ1-1; TRBD1 matches at 7 bases. Trimming at V came to 6 bases and at J to 6 bases, leaving 10 bases not matched to a gene. This CDR3 has 14 residues. Germline-derived CDR1 and CDR2 are MNHNY and SVGAGI (reference sequence). Here the CDR3 reads CASRRPGQPSEAFF. The CDR3 nucleotides are TGTGCCAGCAGACGCCCGGGACAGCCATCTGAAGCTTTCTTT.

This CDR3 is CASSDDYPKSNEQFF. The DNA of the CDR3 is TGTGCCAGCAGTGACGACTACCCTAAGTCCAATGAGCAGTTCTTC. This sequence joins TRBV2 and TRBJ2-1; perhaps TRBD2 as D (5 bases). Trimming removed 3 bases at V and 6 bases at J, with 15 bases between. The CDR3 runs to 15 residues. CDR1 and CDR2 from the germline V gene are SNHLY and FYNNEI. Looking up the rest from reference TRBV2 and TRBJ2-1 gives the full variable domain: EPEVTQTPSHQVTQMGQEVILRCVPISNHLYFYWYRQILGQKVEFLVSFYNNEISEKSEIFDDQFSVERPDGSNFTLKIRSTKLEDSAMYFCASSDDYPKSNEQFFGPGTRLTVL.

This chain links TRBV7-3 with TRBJ2-2; D gene unclear. CDR3 length equals 12 residues. The V end lost 5 bases, the J end lost 5 bases, and 6 bases lay between the germline ends. Germline CDR1 SGHTA, CDR2 FQGTGA. The CDR3 coding sequence is TGTGCCAGCAGCACACGAACCGGGGAGCTGTTTTTT. Amino acids: CASSTRTGELFF.

This rearrangement joins TRBV7-3 to TRBJ2-1; 7 nucleotides align to TRBD2. Germline assignment: CDR1 SGHTA and CDR2 FQGTGA. Trimming cost V 6 bases and J 0 bases; bases outside gene matches: 5. The CDR3 has 15 amino acids. The CDR3 coding sequence is TGTGCCAGCAGTCCTAGACTAGCCTCCTACAATGAGCAGTTCTTC. This translates into CASSPRLASYNEQFF.

CDR3: CASSPTSGLLNNEQFF. CDR3 DNA: TGTGCCAGCAGCCCTACTAGCGGCCTGTTAAACAATGAGCAGTTCTTC. The chain has TRBV7-3 and TRBJ2-1; 8 nucleotides agree with TRBD2. The CDR3 is 16 residues long. With 5 bases clipped from V and 5 bases from J, the junction kept 11 bases outside the gene matches. Per the germline V gene, CDR1 is SGHTA and CDR2 is FQGTGA.

The CDR3, as DNA: TGTGCCAGCAGCATCGCCTCGGGATACAATGAGCAGTTCTTC. Its protein product is CASSIASGYNEQFF. This chain links TRBV21-1 with TRBJ2-1; the table's D call of TRBD2 was not tested on the DNA. TRBV21-1 is termed a pseudogene. The CDR3 has 14 amino acids.

In this sample, this clone turned up a few times. J is TRBJ2-1 and V is TRBV9, with TRBD2 identical over 7 bases. V trimming: 4 bases; J trimming: 7 bases; junction bases outside the gene matches: 8. Germline V gene lookup returns CDR1 SGDLS and CDR2 YYNGEE. The CDR3 covers 14 residues. The CDR3 nucleotides are TGTGCCAGCAGCAAGGGCGGGAGTGAAAATGAGCAGTTCTTC. It yields the protein CASSKGGSENEQFF.

CDR3 DNA sequence: TGTGCCAGCAGCGTAGGTTTTTCCGGAGCGGGTGAGCAGTTCTTC. This gives the protein CASSVGFSGAGEQFF. The V gene is TRBV9, the J gene TRBJ2-1; D perhaps matches TRBD2 (6 bases). V was pared by 0 bases and J by 9 bases, with 16 bases between. The CDR3 has 15 amino acids. Germline CDR1 reads SGDLS; CDR2 reads YYNGEE.

The V gene is TRBV5-4, the J gene TRBJ1-1; D is uncertain. V gave up 0 bases and J gave up 11 bases, with 20 bases separating them. The CDR3 spans 15 residues. Germline V gene lookup returns CDR1 SGHNT and CDR2 YYREEE (reference sequence). CDR3 residues: CASSLAEAGGSRAFF. The CDR3 region has the DNA TGTGCCAGCAGCTTGGCCGAGGCTGGAGGGTCTAGGGCTTTCTTT.

This clone was seen a handful of times. The V gene is TRBV4-3, the J gene TRBJ2-2, with 7 bases fitting TRBD1. The CDR3 is 17 residues long. V dropped 2 bases and J dropped 4; count of bases not matched to a gene: 10. CDR1 and CDR2 from the germline V gene are LGHNA and YSLEER. As DNA, the CDR3 is TGCGCCAGCAGCCAATATTCTACAGGGGCGGGCACCGGGGAGCTGTTTTTT. This encodes CASSQYSTGAGTGELFF.

As for this clone: The sample holds other DNA sequences that translate to the same CDR3. V usage is TRBV11-2 and J usage is TRBJ2-3; possibly TRBD1 for D (6 bases). V gave up 1 base and J gave up 2 bases, with 10 bases separating them. Germline CDR1 and CDR2: SGHAT and FQNNGV. The CDR3 has 15 amino acids. CDR3 bases: TGTGCCAGCAGCTTAGTTCAGGGGTACACAGATACGCAGTATTTT. It specifies CASSLVQGYTDTQYF.